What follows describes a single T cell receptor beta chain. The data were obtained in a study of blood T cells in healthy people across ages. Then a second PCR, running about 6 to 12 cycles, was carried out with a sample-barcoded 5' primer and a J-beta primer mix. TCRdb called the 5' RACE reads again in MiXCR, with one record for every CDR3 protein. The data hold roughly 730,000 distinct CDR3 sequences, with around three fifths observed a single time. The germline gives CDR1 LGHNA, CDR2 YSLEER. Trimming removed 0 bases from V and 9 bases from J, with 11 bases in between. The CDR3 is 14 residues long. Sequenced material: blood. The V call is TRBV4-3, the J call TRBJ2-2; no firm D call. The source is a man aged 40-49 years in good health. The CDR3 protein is CASSQDTRSRELFF. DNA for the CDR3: TGCGCCAGCAGCCAAGATACAAGAAGCCGGGAGCTGTTTTTT.